This entry features one T cell receptor (beta chain) sequence. Data came from immunoSEQ multiplex PCR; TCRdb stores just in-frame clones and leaves some out. The repertoire holds roughly 86,000 clones, with approximately 90% as singletons. The data were obtained in a study of control samples from healthy donors and cancer patients. Germline lookup yields CDR1 KGHSH and CDR2 LQKENI. The CDR3 is 15 amino acids. Trimming stripped 2 bases from V and 2 bases from J, with 10 bases between. What was sequenced was blood. The gene calls are TRBV18 and TRBJ1-5, with D hard to call. This clonotype was sampled from a woman between 18 and 30 years old in good health. The CDR3 DNA sequence: TGTGCCAGCTCACCAAGTTTGGGCGGCAATCAGCCCCAGCATTTT. This translates into CASSPSLGGNQPQHF.